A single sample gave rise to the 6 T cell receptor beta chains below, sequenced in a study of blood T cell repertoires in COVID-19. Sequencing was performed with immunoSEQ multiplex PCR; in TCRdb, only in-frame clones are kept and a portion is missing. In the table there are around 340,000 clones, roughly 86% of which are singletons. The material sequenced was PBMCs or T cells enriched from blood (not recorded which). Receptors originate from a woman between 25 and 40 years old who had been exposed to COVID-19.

CDR3 DNA: TGCAGCGGGTCACAGGGGGCGCGAACCGGGGAGCTGTTTTTT. Translating it yields CSGSQGARTGELFF. The chain links TRBV29-1 to TRBJ2-2; 9 bases agree with TRBD1. Trimming removed 7 bases from V and 5 bases from J; junction bases left unmatched: 8. Germline CDR1 and CDR2: SQVTM and ANQGSEA. This CDR3 spans 14 amino acids.

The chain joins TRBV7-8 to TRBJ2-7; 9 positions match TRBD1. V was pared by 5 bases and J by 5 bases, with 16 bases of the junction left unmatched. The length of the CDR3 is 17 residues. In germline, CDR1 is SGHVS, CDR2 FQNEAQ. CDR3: CASSHPWGQGIRDEQYF. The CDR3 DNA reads TGTGCCAGCAGCCACCCCTGGGGACAGGGAATAAGGGACGAGCAGTACTTC.

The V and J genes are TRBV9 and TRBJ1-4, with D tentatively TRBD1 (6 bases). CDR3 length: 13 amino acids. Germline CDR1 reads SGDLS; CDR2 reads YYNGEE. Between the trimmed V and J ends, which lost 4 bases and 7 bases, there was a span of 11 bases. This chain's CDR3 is CASSSLGAEKLFF. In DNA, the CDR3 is TGTGCCAGCAGCTCACTGGGGGCTGAAAAACTGTTTTTT.

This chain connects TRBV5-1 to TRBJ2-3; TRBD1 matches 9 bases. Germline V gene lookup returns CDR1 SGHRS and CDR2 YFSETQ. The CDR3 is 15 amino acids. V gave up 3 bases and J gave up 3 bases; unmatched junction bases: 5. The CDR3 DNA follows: TGCGCCAGCAGCTGGCAGGGACAGGGAACAGATACGCAGTATTTT. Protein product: CASSWQGQGTDTQYF.

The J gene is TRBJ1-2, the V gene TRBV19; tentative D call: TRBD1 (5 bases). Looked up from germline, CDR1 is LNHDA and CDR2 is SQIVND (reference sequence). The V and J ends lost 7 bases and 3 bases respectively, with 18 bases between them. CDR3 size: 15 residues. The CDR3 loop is CASNGEGPEYYGYTF. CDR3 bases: TGTGCCAGTAATGGGGAGGGGCCGGAGTACTATGGCTACACCTTC.

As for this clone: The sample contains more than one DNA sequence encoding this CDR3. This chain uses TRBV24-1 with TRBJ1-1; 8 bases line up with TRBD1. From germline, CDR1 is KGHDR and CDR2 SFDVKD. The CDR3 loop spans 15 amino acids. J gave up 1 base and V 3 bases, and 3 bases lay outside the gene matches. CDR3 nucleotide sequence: TGTGCCACCAGTGATCCCGGACAGGGGAACACTGAAGCTTTCTTT. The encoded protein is CATSDPGQGNTEAFF.